This passage covers 25 T cell receptor beta chains from one sample sequenced in a study of T cells in Graves' hyperthyroidism and ophthalmopathy (dated by TCRdb to between 2019 and 2020). Preparation of the library involved multiplex PCR. TCRdb lists the instrument as Illumina HiSeq 2000. Amplification of TCR beta CDR3 regions was carried out from RNA transcripts. For the first round of RT-PCR on the TCR CDR3, the HTBI primer set was used together with the Qiagen OneStep RT-PCR kit. TCRdb cleaned the public reads at Q25 with fastp, built clones with MiXCR and kept in-frame beta chains. Each entry is one CDR3 protein sequence, shown with its most common DNA and genes. The sample contains some 440,000 distinct CDR3 sequences, approximately 15% of them found a single time. Almost 8% of the sample goes to the ten largest clones. Sequenced: blood. The origin of the receptors is a woman younger than 30 with Graves' hyperthyroidism.

This clonotype was recorded at least ten times. The chain couples TRBV28 to TRBJ2-1; 8 nucleotides align to TRBD1. The CDR3 has 15 amino acids. Germline-derived CDR1 and CDR2 are MDHEN and SYDVKM. V lost 6 bases and J lost 4; bases outside the gene matches: 8. The chain's CDR3 is CASSSGTGGYNEQFF. DNA for the CDR3: TGTGCCAGCAGCTCCGGGACAGGCGGATACAATGAGCAGTTCTTC.

This clonotype was counted many times. The chain is built from TRBV20-1 and TRBJ2-3, with a weak D call TRBD2 (6 bases). Per the germline V gene, CDR1 is DFQATT and CDR2 is SNEGSKA (reference sequence). The CDR3 extends over 13 amino acids. Trimming took off 5 bases at V and 4 bases at J, with 13 bases between the two ends. The CDR3 nucleotides are TGCAGTGCTGTAACGGGAGTCGCAGATACGCAGTATTTT. It encodes CSAVTGVADTQYF.

This clonotype was detected many times. V is TRBV6-5 and J is TRBJ2-3, with 11 bases lining up with TRBD1. The ends lost 0 bases at V and 4 bases at J; junction bases unmatched: 9. The CDR3 is 18 residues long. Per germline, CDR1 MNHEY and CDR2 SVGAGI. The CDR3 sequence is CASSYSRPGQGGADTQYF. The CDR3, as DNA: TGTGCCAGCAGTTACTCGAGACCGGGACAGGGGGGTGCAGATACGCAGTATTTT.

This clonotype was detected ten times or more. The rearrangement joins TRBV28 to TRBJ2-1, with TRBD1 matching 7 bases. This CDR3 contains 17 residues. In germline, CDR1 is MDHEN, CDR2 SYDVKM. V trimming: 4 bases; J trimming: 6 bases; junction bases outside the gene matches: 15. DNA of the CDR3: TGTGCCAGCAGTTCTAGAAGAGGGGGCCCCAGGGGCAATGAGCAGTTCTTC. Residues: CASSSRRGGPRGNEQFF.

The V call is TRBV7-3, the J call TRBJ2-7; D tentatively reads TRBD1 or TRBD2 (5 bases each). The CDR3 spans 18 residues. Germline lookup yields CDR1 SGHTA and CDR2 FQGTGA. The V end lost 1 base, the J end lost 0 bases, and 19 bases lay between the germline ends. CDR3 protein: CASSLSSLGTVSSYEQYF. Here the CDR3 DNA reads TGTGCCAGCAGCTTAAGCAGCCTCGGGACGGTTAGCTCCTACGAGCAGTACTTC.

This clonotype has a count of ten or more. The chain joins TRBV20-1 to TRBJ2-1; 8 bases line up with TRBD1. Germline-derived CDR1 and CDR2 are DFQATT and SNEGSKA (reference sequence). Trimming at V came to 6 bases and at J to 7 bases, leaving 8 bases not matched to a gene. This CDR3 comprises 13 residues. CDR3 in DNA: TGCAGTGCACAACGACAGGGGATGAATGAGCAGTTCTTC. The encoded protein is CSAQRQGMNEQFF.

This clonotype was recorded a few times. V gene TRBV19 combines with J gene TRBJ2-6; D ambiguous. Trimming pared 5 bases from V and 0 bases from J, leaving 8 bases between. Germline loops: CDR1 LNHDA, CDR2 SQIVND (reference sequence). CDR3 size: 15 residues. CDR3 nucleotides: TGTGCCAGTAGTTCACAGAGCTCTGGGGCCAACGTCCTGACTTTC. It is translated as CASSSQSSGANVLTF.

Here the CDR3 DNA reads TGTGCCAGCAGCTTTCAGGGGGGCGATGGCTACACCTTC. Its translation is CASSFQGGDGYTF. The V gene is TRBV11-2, the J gene TRBJ1-2; 7 nucleotides match TRBD1. The CDR3 loop spans 13 amino acids. Trimming took 3 bases from V and 6 from J; bases not matched to a gene: 4. Looked up from germline, CDR1 is SGHAT and CDR2 is FQNNGV.

The table lists this clonotype with many counts. The chain uses TRBV27 and TRBJ1-2, with D uncertain. V lost 8 bases and J 6 bases, leaving 25 bases between the germline ends. Germline lookup yields CDR1 MNHEY and CDR2 SMNVEV (reference sequence). The CDR3 runs to 16 residues. CDR3 bases: TGTGCCAGCGGCCGACTGATGCGACGGCGATTGGATGGCTACACCTTC. The encoded protein is CASGRLMRRRLDGYTF.

In this sample, this clonotype turned up many times. V and J are TRBV20-1 and TRBJ2-7; no firm D call. The CDR3 is made up of 13 amino acids. CDR1 is DFQATT, CDR2 SNEGSKA, per germline (reference sequence). The V end was cut by 0 bases, the J end by 2 bases, with 8 bases between. CDR3 residues: CSAREGYTYEQYF. CDR3 nucleotide sequence: TGCAGTGCTAGAGAGGGGTACACCTACGAGCAGTACTTC.

At least ten counts were recorded for this clonotype. The chain links TRBV6-1 to TRBJ1-2; D not certain. The CDR3 consists of 14 residues. Germline-derived CDR1 and CDR2 are MNHNS and SASEGT. Trimming stripped 1 base from V and 7 bases from J, with 13 bases between. The CDR3 DNA follows: TGTGCCAGCAGTGAAGATTATGGGCGTAGTGGCTACACCTTC. Amino acids: CASSEDYGRSGYTF.

This clonotype has ten or more counts. The V and J genes are TRBV30 and TRBJ2-1, with TRBD2 as a possible D gene (6 bases). V was clipped by 2 bases and J by 9 bases, with 17 bases between them. Germline lookup yields CDR1 GTSNPN and CDR2 SVGIG (reference sequence). CDR3 size: 14 residues. CDR3 nucleotides: TGTGCCTGGAGTCAGACGGGACTCCGTACTGAGCAGTTCTTC. Translating gives CAWSQTGLRTEQFF.

V usage is TRBV19 and J usage is TRBJ2-5; D perhaps matches TRBD2 (5 bases). V dropped 4 bases and J dropped 5 bases, with 17 bases sitting between them. Germline loops: CDR1 LNHDA, CDR2 SQIVND (reference sequence). This CDR3 has 15 amino acids. The CDR3 reads CASSNRPGTTETQYF. The CDR3, as DNA: TGTGCCAGTAGTAACCGTCCGGGAACGACGGAGACCCAGTACTTC.

This clonotype was found many times. V and J are TRBV27 and TRBJ2-7; possibly TRBD2 for D (5 bases). V was cut by 4 bases and J by 5 bases, with 21 bases left in between. Germline CDR1 is MNHEY and CDR2 is SMNVEV (reference sequence). This CDR3 has 16 residues. CDR3 residues: CASSSRSAGSKDEQYF. DNA of the CDR3: TGTGCCAGCAGTTCTAGGAGTGCGGGTTCAAAGGACGAGCAGTACTTC.

The genes are TRBV19 and TRBJ1-4; 9 bases fit TRBD1. This CDR3 contains 14 residues. CDR1 is LNHDA, CDR2 SQIVND, per germline (reference sequence). J lost 12 bases, V lost 5 bases, and 10 bases had no gene match. The CDR3 sequence: CASSAGTGRFQLFF. The CDR3 DNA reads as TGTGCCAGTAGTGCGGGGACAGGGAGGTTTCAACTGTTTTTT. Using reference TRBV19 and TRBJ1-4 for the parts outside the CDR3, the full variable domain is DGGITQSPKYLFRKEGQNVTLSCEQNLNHDAMYWYRQDPGQGLRLIYYSQIVNDFQKGDIAEGYSVSREKKESFPLTVTSAQKNPTAFYLCASSAGTGRFQLFFGSGTQLSVL.

This clonotype occurred once. The chain is built from TRBV2 and TRBJ2-7; 7 bases are shared with TRBD2. The CDR3 covers 12 residues. After removal of 7 bases from V and 6 bases from J, the junction contained 6 bases not matched to a gene. Germline V gives CDR1 SNHLY, CDR2 FYNNEI. The CDR3 DNA sequence: TGTGCCAGCATGGCGGGAGCCAGCGAGCAGTACTTC. As protein: CASMAGASEQYF.

This clonotype showed up just a few times. The chain combines TRBV9 with TRBJ2-4; 8 bases map to TRBD2. J gave up 0 bases and V 4 bases, and 9 bases lay outside the gene matches. The CDR3 length is 17 residues. Germline V gives CDR1 SGDLS, CDR2 YYNGEE. Written as DNA, the CDR3 is TGTGCCAGCAGCCCGCTTAGTAGCGGGGTAGCCAAAAACATTCAGTACTTC. Its protein is CASSPLSSGVAKNIQYF.

Comment on this clonotype: A far larger clone lies a single base away; this is likely a read error. The rearrangement links TRBV12-3 or TRBV12-4 to TRBJ1-3; D unresolved. The CDR3 has 14 amino acids. V lost 8 bases and J lost 1, with 12 bases in between. CDR3 sequence reads: CASGQGGSGNTIYF. In DNA, the CDR3 is TGTGCCAGCGGCCAAGGAGGGTCTGGAAACACCATATATTTT.

The rearrangement joins TRBV9 to TRBJ1-6; D is unresolved. The CDR3 is 16 amino acids. Germline lookup yields CDR1 SGDLS and CDR2 YYNGEE. Trimming cost V 3 bases and J 1 base, with 11 bases left between them. CDR3 amino acids: CASSDNDGSYNSPLHF. DNA for the CDR3: TGTGCCAGCAGCGACAACGATGGGTCCTATAATTCACCCCTCCACTTT.

In its sample, this clonotype was seen many times. The chain uses TRBV7-6 and TRBJ2-7; TRBD1 or TRBD2 may be the D gene (5 bases each). This CDR3 contains 14 residues. Germline loops: CDR1 SGHVS, CDR2 FNYEAQ. The CDR3 spells CATQSGTLNYEQYF. Written as DNA, the CDR3 is TGTGCAACCCAGTCCGGGACCTTAAACTACGAGCAGTACTTC.

This clonotype came up many times. CDR3 in amino acids: CSAISGRGADTQYF. The CDR3 nucleotides read TGCAGTGCCATTAGCGGGAGAGGAGCAGATACGCAGTATTTT. The V call is TRBV20-1, the J call TRBJ2-3, with 9 bases identical to TRBD2. Trimming at V came to 6 bases and at J to 4 bases, leaving 8 bases not matched to a gene. CDR3 length: 14 residues. The germline CDR1 and CDR2 sequences are DFQATT and SNEGSKA (reference sequence).

This clonotype was picked up a small number of times. The chain employs TRBV28 and TRBJ1-6; a possible D gene is TRBD1 (5 bases). Trimming removed 4 bases from V and 7 bases from J, with 11 bases in between. This CDR3 is 14 amino acids long. Germline CDR1 MDHEN, CDR2 SYDVKM. The CDR3 here is CASSSTGSNSPLHF. The CDR3 DNA follows: TGTGCCAGCAGTTCAACAGGCAGCAATTCACCCCTCCACTTT.

This clonotype was observed a few times. The chain employs TRBV4-1 and TRBJ2-1; possible D gene TRBD2, 6 bases. The germline V gene encodes CDR1 MGHRA and CDR2 YSYEKL. The CDR3 runs 17 residues. The V end lost 6 bases, the J end lost 3 bases, and 21 bases lay between the germline ends. CDR3 DNA: TGCGCCAGCAGAAAAGCGGGTCAAGTAAGGGGCTACAATGAGCAGTTCTTC. It specifies CASRKAGQVRGYNEQFF.

The chain uses TRBV7-2 and TRBJ2-3, with 10 bases identical to TRBD2. J was trimmed by 3 bases and V by 5 bases; bases with no gene match: 5. Germline CDR1 reads SGHTA; CDR2 reads FQGNSA. The CDR3 runs 15 residues. Here the CDR3 reads CASSPGTSATDTQYF. In DNA, the CDR3 is TGTGCCAGCAGCCCAGGGACTAGCGCGACAGATACGCAGTATTTT.

The chain uses TRBV5-1 and TRBJ2-5; D may be TRBD2 (6 bases). Trimming took 1 base from V and 5 from J, leaving 12 bases between them. The CDR3 is 14 residues long. CDR1 and CDR2 from the germline V gene are SGHRS and YFSETQ. The CDR3 loop is CASSLTSIGETQYF. The CDR3 bases are TGCGCCAGCAGCTTGACTAGCATTGGGGAGACCCAGTACTTC.